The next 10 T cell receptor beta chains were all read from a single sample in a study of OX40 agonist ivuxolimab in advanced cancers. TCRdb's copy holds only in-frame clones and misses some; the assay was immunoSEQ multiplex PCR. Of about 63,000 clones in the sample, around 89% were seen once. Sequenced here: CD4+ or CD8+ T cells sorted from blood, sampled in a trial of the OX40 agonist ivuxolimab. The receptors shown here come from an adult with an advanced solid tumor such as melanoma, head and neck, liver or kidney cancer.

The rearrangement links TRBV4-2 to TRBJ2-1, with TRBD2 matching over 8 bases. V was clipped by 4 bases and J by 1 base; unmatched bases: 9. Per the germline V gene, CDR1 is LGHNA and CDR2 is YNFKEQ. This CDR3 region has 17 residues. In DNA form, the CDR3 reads TGTGCCAGCAGCCCTCACCCCCTAGCGGGTTCCTACAATGAGCAGTTCTTC. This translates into CASSPHPLAGSYNEQFF.

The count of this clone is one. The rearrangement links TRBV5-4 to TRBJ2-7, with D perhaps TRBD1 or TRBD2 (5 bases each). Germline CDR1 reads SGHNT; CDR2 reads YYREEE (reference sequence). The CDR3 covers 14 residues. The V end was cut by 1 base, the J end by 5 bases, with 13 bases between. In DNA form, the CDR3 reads TGTGCCAGCAGCTTGATGGAACTAGGGGACGAGCAGTACTTC. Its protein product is CASSLMELGDEQYF.

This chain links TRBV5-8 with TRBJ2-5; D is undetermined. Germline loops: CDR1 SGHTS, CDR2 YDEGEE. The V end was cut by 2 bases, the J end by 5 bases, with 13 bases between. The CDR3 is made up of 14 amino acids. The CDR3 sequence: CASSFSGAGETQYF. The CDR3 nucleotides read TGTGCCAGCAGCTTTTCAGGAGCTGGGGAGACCCAGTACTTC.

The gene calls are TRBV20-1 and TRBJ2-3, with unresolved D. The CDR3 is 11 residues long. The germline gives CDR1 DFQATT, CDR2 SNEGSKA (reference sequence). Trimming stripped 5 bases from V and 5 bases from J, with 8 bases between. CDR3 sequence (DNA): TGCAGTGCTGAGAAAGTAGATACGCAGTATTTT. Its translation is CSAEKVDTQYF.

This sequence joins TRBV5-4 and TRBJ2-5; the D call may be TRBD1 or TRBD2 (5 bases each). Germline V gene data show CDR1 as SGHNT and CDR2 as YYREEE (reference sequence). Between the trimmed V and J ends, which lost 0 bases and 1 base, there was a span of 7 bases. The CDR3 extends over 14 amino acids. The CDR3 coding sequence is TGTGCCAGCAGCTTGGCGGGGCGCCAAGAGACCCAGTACTTC. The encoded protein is CASSLAGRQETQYF.

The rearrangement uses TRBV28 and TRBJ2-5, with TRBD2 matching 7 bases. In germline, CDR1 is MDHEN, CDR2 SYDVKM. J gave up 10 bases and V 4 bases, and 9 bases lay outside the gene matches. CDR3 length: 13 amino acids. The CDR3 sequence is CASSSPDRGGQYF. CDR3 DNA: TGTGCCAGCAGTTCCCCGGACCGCGGGGGCCAGTACTTC.

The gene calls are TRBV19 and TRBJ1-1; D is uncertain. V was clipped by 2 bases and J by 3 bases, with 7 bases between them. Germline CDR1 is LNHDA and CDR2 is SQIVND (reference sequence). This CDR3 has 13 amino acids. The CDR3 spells CASSIKKHTEAFF. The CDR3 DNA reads TGTGCCAGTAGTATAAAGAAACACACTGAAGCTTTCTTT.

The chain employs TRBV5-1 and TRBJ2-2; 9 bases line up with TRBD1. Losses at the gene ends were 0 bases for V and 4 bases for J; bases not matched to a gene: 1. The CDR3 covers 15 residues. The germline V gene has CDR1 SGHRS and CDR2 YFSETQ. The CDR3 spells CASSLVTGGTGELFF. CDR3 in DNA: TGCGCCAGCAGCTTGGTGACAGGGGGCACCGGGGAGCTGTTTTTT.

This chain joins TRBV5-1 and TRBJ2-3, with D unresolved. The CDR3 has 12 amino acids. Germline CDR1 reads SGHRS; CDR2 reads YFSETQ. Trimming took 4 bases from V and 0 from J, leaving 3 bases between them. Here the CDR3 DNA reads TGCGCCAGCAGCCCTAGCACAGATACGCAGTATTTT. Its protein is CASSPSTDTQYF.

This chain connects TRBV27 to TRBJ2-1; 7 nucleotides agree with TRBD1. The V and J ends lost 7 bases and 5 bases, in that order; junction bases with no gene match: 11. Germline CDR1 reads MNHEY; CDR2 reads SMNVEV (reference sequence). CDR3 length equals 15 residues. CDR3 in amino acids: CASTLNPGQHNEQFF. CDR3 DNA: TGTGCCAGCACCTTAAACCCGGGACAGCACAATGAGCAGTTCTTC.